This passage covers 6 T cell receptor beta chains from one sample sequenced in a study of response to subunit inactivated influenza vaccine. A single record per CDR3 protein comes from TCRdb applying MiXCR to the RT-PCR reads. The sample holds 450,000 to 600,000 distinct CDR3 sequences, 7.2% seen once. The sample was PBMCs from blood, taken roughly 24 months after vaccination. These receptors came from a man aged 45-69 years who received an inactivated influenza vaccine.

This chain uses TRBV11-2 with TRBJ1-1, with 8 bases lining up with TRBD1. V lost 5 bases, J lost 0 bases, and 5 bases stayed unmatched. The CDR3 covers 15 residues. Germline assignment: CDR1 SGHAT and CDR2 FQNNGV. CDR3 residues: CASSVGQGMNTEAFF. CDR3 nucleotide sequence: TGTGCCAGCAGCGTCGGACAGGGAATGAACACTGAAGCTTTCTTT.

As to this clonotype: One base away lies a much larger clone, so this may be a sequencing read error. This chain connects TRBV28 to TRBJ2-1; tentative D call: TRBD2 (5 bases). The DNA end is a closer match to TRBJ2-7, so the J assignment may be wrong. Germline CDR1 is MDHEN and CDR2 is SYDVKM. This CDR3 region has 16 residues. CDR3 amino acids: CASSLWERGKYNEQYF. As DNA, the CDR3 is TGTGCCAGCAGTTTATGGGAACGGGGAAAATACAATGAGCAGTACTTC.

This clonotype has only a few counts. The CDR3 spells CASYYLGVSGRFVKANTGELFF. CDR3 DNA: TGTGCCAGCTATTACCTGGGGGTTAGCGGGAGGTTCGTTAAGGCGAACACCGGGGAGCTGTTTTTT. V gene TRBV6-2 or TRBV6-3 combines with J gene TRBJ2-2, with TRBD2 identical over 10 bases. V shed 8 bases, J shed 0 bases, and the junction held 24 bases outside the gene matches. Germline V CDR1 and CDR2: MNHEY, SVGEGT. This CDR3 region has 22 residues.

This clonotype has at least ten counts. This chain joins TRBV29-1 and TRBJ2-5, with TRBD2 identical over 8 bases. With V trimmed by 2 bases and J by 4 bases, 3 bases remained unmatched. CDR1 is SQVTM and CDR2 is ANQGSEA in the germline V gene. This CDR3 is 13 amino acids long. The CDR3: CSVERGGAETQYF. The DNA for the CDR3 is TGCAGCGTTGAACGGGGGGGCGCAGAGACCCAGTACTTC.

At least ten counts were recorded for this clonotype. This rearrangement joins TRBV7-9 to TRBJ1-2; D may be TRBD1 (6 bases). V lost 4 bases and J 5 bases, leaving 17 bases between the germline ends. CDR3 length: 15 amino acids. Germline assignment: CDR1 SEHNR and CDR2 FQNEAQ (reference sequence). CDR3 protein: CASSSRRSGAYGYTF. The CDR3 DNA follows: TGTGCCAGCAGCTCCCGCCGGTCAGGGGCGTATGGCTACACCTTC. Supplemented by reference TRBV7-9 and TRBJ1-2, the full variable domain reads DTGVSQNPRHKITKRGQNVTFRCDPISEHNRLYWYRQTLGQGPEFLTYFQNEAQLEKSRLLSDRFSAERPKGSFSTLEIQRTEQGDSAMYLCASSSRRSGAYGYTFGSGTRLTVV.

The J gene is TRBJ2-5, the V gene TRBV7-2; 7 bases fit TRBD1. The CDR3 length is 15 residues. CDR1 is SGHTA, CDR2 FQGNSA, per germline. J was trimmed by 0 bases and V by 3 bases; bases with no gene match: 4. The CDR3 DNA sequence: TGTGCCAGCAGCTTGACAGGGCGTTACCAAGAGACCCAGTACTTC. It codes for CASSLTGRYQETQYF.